This TCR beta chain derives from a study of CD8 T cells in Susac syndrome. Sequencing of TCR beta was performed on blood CD8+ and CD4+ T cells. An amount of RNA that ranged from roughly 0.5 to 1 ug was reverse transcribed with random hexamers. Multiplex PCR with immunoSEQ amplified the TCR beta CDR3 across 54 Vbeta and 13 Jbeta. TCRdb reprocessed the immunoSEQ multiplex PCR reads via MiXCR and lists one record per CDR3 protein. This sample yields under 550,000 distinct CDR3 sequences, of which around 85% are seen a single time; more than 0.09% belongs to the top ten. This clonotype was counted between two and nine times. The CDR3 extends over 13 amino acids. Per the germline V gene, CDR1 is MNHNS and CDR2 is SASEGT. V lost 6 bases, J lost 10 bases, and 18 bases lay in between.

The sequencing sample was made of CD8+ T cells from PBMCs. J is TRBJ2-5 and V is TRBV6-1; D not resolved. The receptor comes from a human donor with multiple sclerosis. The CDR3 region has the DNA TGTGCCAGCAGCTTCCCTCTCGGGCCCTACCAGTACTTC. This translates into CASSFPLGPYQYF.